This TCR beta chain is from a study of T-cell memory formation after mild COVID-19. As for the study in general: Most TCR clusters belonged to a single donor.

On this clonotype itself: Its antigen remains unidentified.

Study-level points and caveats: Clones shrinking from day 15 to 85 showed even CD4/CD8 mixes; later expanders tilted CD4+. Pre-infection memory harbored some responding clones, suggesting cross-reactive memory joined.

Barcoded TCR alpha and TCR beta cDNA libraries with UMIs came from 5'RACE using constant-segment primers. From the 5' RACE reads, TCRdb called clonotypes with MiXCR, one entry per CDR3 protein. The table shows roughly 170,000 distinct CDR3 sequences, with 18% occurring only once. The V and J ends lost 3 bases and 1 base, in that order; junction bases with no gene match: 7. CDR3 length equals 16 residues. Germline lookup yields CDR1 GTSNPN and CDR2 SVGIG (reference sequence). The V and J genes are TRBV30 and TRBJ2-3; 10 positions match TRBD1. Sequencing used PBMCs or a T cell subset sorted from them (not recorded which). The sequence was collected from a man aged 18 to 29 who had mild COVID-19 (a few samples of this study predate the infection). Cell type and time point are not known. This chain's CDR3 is CAWRGTGVVRTDTQYF. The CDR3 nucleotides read TGTGCCTGGAGAGGGACAGGGGTAGTCCGCACAGATACGCAGTATTTT.